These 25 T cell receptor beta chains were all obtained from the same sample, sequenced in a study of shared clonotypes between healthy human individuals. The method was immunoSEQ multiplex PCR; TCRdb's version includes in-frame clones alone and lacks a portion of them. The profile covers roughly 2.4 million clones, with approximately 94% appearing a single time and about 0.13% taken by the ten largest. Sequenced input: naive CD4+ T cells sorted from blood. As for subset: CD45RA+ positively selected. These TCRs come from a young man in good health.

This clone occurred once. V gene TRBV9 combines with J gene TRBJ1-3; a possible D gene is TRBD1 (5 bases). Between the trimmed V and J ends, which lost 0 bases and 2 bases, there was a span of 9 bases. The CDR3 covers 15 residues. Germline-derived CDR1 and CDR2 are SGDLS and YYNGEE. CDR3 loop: CASSVDPQAGNTIYF. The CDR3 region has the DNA TGTGCCAGCAGCGTAGACCCACAGGCTGGAAACACCATATATTTT.

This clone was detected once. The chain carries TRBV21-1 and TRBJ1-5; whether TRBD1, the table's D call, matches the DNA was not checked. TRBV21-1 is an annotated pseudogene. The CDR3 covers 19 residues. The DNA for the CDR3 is TGTGCCAGCAGCAACTGTGGGACAGGGGGACCTATTGGGGATCAGCCCCAGCATTTT. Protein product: CASSNCGTGGPIGDQPQHF.

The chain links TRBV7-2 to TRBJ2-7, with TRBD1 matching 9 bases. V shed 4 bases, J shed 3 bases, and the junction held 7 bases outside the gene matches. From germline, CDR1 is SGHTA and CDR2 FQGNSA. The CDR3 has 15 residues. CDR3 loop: CASSYTGTGNYEQYF. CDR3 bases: TGTGCCAGCAGCTATACCGGGACAGGGAACTACGAGCAGTACTTC.

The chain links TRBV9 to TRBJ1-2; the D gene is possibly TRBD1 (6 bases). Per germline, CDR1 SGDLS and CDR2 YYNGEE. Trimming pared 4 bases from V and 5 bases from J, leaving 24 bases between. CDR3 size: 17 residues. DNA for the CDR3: TGTGCCAGCAGCCCATCATGGACATCCAAGGGGGGTTATGGCTACACCTTC. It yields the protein CASSPSWTSKGGYGYTF.

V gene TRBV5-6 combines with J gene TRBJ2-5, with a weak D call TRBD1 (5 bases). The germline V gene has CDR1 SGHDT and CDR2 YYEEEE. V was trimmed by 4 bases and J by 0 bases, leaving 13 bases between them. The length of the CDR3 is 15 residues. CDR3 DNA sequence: TGTGCCAGCAGCGCCGAGACAGAGTACCAAGAGACCCAGTACTTC. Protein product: CASSAETEYQETQYF.

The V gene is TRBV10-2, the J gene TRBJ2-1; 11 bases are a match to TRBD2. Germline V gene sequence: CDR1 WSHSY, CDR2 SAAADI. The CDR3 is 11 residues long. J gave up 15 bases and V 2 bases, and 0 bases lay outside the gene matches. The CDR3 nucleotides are TGCGCCAGCAGTGAGGGACTAGCGGGGTTCTTC. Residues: CASSEGLAGFF.

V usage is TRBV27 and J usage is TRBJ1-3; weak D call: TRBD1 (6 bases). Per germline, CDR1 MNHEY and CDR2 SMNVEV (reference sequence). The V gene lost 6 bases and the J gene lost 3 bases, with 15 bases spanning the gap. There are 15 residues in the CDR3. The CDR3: CASRTGQPIGNTIYF. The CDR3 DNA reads TGTGCCAGCAGGACAGGACAGCCCATTGGAAACACCATATATTTT.

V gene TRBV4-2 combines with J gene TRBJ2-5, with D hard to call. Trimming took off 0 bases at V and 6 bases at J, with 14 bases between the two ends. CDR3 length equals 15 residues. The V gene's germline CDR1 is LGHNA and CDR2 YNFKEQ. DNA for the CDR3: TGTGCCAGCAGCCAAGACGGAAATAGCATACAGACCCAGTACTTC. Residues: CASSQDGNSIQTQYF.

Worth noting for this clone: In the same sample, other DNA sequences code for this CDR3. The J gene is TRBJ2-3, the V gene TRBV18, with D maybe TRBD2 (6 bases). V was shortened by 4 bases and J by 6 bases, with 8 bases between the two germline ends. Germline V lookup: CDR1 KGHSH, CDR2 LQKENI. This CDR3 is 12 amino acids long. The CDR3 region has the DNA TGTGCCAGCTCACGGGGGGTTGATACGCAGTATTTT. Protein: CASSRGVDTQYF. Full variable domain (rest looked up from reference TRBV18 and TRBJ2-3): NAGVMQNPRHLVRRRGQEARLRCSPMKGHSHVYWYRQLPEEGLKFMVYLQKENIIDESGMPKERFSAEFPKEGPSILRIQQVVRGDSAAYFCASSRGVDTQYFGPGTRLTVL.

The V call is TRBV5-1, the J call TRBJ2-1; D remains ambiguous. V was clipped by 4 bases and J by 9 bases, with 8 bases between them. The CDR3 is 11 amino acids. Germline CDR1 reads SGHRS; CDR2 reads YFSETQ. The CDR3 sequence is CASSVTVEQFF. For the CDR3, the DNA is TGCGCCAGCAGCGTGACGGTTGAGCAGTTCTTC.

This CDR3 is CASSMLRGVKVQPQHF. CDR3 nucleotides: TGTGCCAGTAGTATGCTCAGGGGCGTCAAGGTTCAGCCCCAGCATTTT. J is TRBJ1-5 and V is TRBV19; a possible D gene is TRBD1 (6 bases). The V and J ends lost 3 bases and 6 bases respectively, with 18 bases between them. The CDR3 length is 16 residues. Germline CDR1 and CDR2: LNHDA and SQIVND (reference sequence).

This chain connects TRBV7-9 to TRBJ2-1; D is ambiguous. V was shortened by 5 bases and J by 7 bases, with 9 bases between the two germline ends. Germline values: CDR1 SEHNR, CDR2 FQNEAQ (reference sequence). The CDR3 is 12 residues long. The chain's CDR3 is CASSPQPNEQFF. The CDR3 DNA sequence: TGTGCCAGCAGCCCCCAACCGAATGAGCAGTTCTTC.

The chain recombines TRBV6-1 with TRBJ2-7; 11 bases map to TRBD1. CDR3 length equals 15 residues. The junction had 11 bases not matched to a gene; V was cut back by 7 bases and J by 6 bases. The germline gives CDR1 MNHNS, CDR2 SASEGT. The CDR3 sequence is CASTSKDRGLGEQYF. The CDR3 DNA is TGTGCCAGCACGTCGAAGGACAGGGGGCTCGGCGAGCAGTACTTC.

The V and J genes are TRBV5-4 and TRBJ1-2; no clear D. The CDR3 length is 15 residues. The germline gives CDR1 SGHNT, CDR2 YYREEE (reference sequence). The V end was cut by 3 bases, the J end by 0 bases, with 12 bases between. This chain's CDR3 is CASSSTTASNYGYTF. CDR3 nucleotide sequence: TGTGCCAGCAGCTCGACCACCGCTTCTAACTATGGCTACACCTTC.

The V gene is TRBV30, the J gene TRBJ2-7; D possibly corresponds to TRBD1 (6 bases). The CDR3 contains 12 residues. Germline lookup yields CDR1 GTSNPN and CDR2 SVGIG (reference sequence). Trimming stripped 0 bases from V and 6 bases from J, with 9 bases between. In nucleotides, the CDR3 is TGTGCCTGGAGTGTACCCAGGGGCGAGCAGTACTTC. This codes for CAWSVPRGEQYF.

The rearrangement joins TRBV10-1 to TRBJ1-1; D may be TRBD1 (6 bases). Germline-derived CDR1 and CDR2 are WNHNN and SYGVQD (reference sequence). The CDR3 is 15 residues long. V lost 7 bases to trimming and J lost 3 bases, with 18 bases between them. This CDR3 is CASNNASGDHTEAFF. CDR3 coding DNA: TGCGCCAGCAACAACGCGTCAGGGGATCACACTGAAGCTTTCTTT.

CDR3 coding DNA: TGTGCCAGCAGGCGACTCTCGAACACCGGGGAGCTGTTTTTT. Protein: CASRRLSNTGELFF. V and J are TRBV9 and TRBJ2-2; unclear D gene. The CDR3 sequence is 14 residues long. Germline assignment: CDR1 SGDLS and CDR2 YYNGEE. The ends were cut back, 5 bases at V and 0 bases at J, with 8 bases in the middle.

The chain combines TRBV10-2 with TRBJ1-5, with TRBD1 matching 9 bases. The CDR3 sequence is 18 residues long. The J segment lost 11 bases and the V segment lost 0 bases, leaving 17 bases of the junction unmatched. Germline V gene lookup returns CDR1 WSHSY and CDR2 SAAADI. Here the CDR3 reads CASSESRTGVIAAGAQHF. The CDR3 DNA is TGCGCCAGCAGTGAGTCGCGGACAGGGGTCATCGCAGCCGGGGCCCAGCATTTT.

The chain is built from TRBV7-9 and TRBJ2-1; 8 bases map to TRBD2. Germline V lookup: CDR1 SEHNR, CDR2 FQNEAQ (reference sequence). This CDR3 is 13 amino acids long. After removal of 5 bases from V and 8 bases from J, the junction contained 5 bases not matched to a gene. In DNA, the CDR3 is TGTGCCAGCAGCCCCGGGGGGGAACATGAGCAGTTCTTC. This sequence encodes CASSPGGEHEQFF.

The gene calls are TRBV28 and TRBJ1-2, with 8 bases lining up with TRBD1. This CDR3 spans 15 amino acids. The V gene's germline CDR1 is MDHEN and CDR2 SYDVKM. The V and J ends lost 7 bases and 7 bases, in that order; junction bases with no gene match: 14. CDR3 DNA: TGTGCCAGCACCGAAGCCGGACAGGGATCGGGTGGCTACACCTTC. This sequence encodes CASTEAGQGSGGYTF.

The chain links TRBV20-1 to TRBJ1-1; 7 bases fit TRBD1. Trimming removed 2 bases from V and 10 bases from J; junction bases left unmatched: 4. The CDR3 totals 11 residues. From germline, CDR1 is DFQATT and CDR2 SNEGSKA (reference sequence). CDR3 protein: CSARTGEAAFF. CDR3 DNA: TGCAGTGCTAGAACAGGGGAGGCAGCTTTCTTT.

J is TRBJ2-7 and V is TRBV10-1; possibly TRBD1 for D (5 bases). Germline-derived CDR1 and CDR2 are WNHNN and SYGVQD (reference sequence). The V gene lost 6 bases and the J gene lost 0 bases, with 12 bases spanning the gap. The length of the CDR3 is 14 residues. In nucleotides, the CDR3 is TGCGCCAGCAGCCGGGCTGGGGCCTCCTACGAGCAGTACTTC. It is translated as CASSRAGASYEQYF.

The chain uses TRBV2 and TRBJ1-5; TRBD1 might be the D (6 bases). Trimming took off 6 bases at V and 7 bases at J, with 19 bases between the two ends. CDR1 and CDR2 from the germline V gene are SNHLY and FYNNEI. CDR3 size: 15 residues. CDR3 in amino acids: CASRGGSGPKQPQHF. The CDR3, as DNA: TGTGCCAGCAGAGGGGGGTCGGGGCCCAAGCAGCCCCAGCATTTT.

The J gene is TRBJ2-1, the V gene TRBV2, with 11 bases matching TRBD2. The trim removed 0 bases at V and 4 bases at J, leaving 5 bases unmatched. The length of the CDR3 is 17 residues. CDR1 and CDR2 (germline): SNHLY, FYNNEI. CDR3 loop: CASSEALTSGGYNEQFF. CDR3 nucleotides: TGTGCCAGCAGTGAAGCGCTTACTAGCGGGGGTTACAATGAGCAGTTCTTC.

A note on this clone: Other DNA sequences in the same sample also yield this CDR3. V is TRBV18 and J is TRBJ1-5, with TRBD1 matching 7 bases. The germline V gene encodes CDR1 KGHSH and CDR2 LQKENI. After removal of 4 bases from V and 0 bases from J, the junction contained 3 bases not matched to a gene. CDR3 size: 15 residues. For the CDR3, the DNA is TGTGCCAGCTCACTGGGGACAGATAGCAATCAGCCCCAGCATTTT. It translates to CASSLGTDSNQPQHF.